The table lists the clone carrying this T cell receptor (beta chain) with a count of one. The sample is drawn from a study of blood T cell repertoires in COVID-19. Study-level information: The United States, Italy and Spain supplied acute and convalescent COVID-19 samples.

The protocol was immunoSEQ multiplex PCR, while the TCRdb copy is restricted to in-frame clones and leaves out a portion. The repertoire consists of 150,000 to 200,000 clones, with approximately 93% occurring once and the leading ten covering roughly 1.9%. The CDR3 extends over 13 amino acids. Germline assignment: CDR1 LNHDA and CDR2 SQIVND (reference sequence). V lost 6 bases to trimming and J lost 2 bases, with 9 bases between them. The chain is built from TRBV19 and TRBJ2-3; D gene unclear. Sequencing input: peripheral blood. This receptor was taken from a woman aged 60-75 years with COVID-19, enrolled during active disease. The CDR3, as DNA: TGTGCCAGTAGGACCACAGCCACAGATACGCAGTATTTT. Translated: CASRTTATDTQYF. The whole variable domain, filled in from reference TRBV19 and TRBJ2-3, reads DGGITQSPKYLFRKEGQNVTLSCEQNLNHDAMYWYRQDPGQGLRLIYYSQIVNDFQKGDIAEGYSVSREKKESFPLTVTSAQKNPTAFYLCASRTTATDTQYFGPGTRLTVL.